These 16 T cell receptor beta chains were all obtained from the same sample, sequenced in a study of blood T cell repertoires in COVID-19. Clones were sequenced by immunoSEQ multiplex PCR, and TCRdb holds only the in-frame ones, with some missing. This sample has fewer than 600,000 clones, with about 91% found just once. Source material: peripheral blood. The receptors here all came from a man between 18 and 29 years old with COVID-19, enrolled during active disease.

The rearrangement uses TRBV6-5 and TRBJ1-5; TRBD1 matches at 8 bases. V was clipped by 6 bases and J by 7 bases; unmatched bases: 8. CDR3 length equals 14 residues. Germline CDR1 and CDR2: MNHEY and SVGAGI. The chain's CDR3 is CASRKTGVGQPQHF. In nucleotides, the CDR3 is TGTGCCAGCAGGAAGACAGGGGTTGGACAGCCCCAGCATTTT.

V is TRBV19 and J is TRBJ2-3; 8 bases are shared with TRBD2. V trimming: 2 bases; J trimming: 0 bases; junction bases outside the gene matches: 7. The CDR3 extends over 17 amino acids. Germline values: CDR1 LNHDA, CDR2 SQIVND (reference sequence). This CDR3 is CASSISSSGSSTDTQYF. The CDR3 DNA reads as TGTGCCAGTAGTATATCCTCCAGCGGGAGTAGCACAGATACGCAGTATTTT.

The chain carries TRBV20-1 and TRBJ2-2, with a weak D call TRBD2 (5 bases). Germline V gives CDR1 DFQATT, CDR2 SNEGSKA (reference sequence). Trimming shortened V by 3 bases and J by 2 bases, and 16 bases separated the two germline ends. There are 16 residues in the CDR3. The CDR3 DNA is TGCAGTGCTAGTCGGTCGGTAGCGATTAACACCGGGGAGCTGTTTTTT. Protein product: CSASRSVAINTGELFF.

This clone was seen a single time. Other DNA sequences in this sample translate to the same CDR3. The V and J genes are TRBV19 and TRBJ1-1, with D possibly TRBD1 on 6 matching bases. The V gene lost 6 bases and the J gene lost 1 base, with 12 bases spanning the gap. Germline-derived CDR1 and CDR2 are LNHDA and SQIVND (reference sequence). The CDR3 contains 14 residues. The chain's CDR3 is CASSLQGANTEAFF. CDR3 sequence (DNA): TGTGCCAGTAGCTTACAGGGTGCGAACACTGAAGCTTTCTTT.

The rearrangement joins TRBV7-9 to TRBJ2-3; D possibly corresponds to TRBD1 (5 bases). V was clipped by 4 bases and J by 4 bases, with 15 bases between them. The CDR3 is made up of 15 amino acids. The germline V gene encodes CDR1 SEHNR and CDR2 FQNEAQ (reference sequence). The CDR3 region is CASSSLVWGPDTQYF. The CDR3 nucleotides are TGTGCCAGCAGCTCCCTTGTGTGGGGCCCAGATACGCAGTATTTT.

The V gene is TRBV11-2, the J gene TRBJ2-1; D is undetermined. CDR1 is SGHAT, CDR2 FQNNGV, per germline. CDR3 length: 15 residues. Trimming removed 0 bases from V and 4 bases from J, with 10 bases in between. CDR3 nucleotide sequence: TGTGCCAGCAGCTTAGACCCTCTCTATTACAATGAGCAGTTCTTC. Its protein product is CASSLDPLYYNEQFF. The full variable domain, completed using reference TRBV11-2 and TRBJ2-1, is EAGVAQSPRYKIIEKRQSVAFWCNPISGHATLYWYQQILGQGPKLLIQFQNNGVVDDSQLPKDRFSAERLKGVDSTLKIQPAKLEDSAVYLCASSLDPLYYNEQFFGPGTRLTVL.

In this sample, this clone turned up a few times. DNA of the CDR3: TGTGCCACCAGCCCCGGGACTAGCGACGCCGGGGAGCTGTTTTTT. Its protein product is CATSPGTSDAGELFF. The chain employs TRBV24-1 and TRBJ2-2, with TRBD2 matching 10 bases. CDR3 size: 15 residues. Per germline, CDR1 KGHDR and CDR2 SFDVKD. V shed 7 bases and J 6 bases; nucleotides not matched to a gene: 7.

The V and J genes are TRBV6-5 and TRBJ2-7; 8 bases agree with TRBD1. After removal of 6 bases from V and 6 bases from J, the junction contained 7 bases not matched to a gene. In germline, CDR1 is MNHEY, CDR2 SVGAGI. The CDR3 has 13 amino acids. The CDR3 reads CASSPGQGAEQYF. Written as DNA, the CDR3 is TGTGCCAGCAGCCCCGGACAGGGTGCCGAGCAGTACTTC.

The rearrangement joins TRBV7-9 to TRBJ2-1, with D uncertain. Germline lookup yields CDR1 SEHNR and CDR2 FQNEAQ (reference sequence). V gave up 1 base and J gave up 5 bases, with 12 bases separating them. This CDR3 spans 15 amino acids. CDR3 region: CASSLGFDGDNEQFF. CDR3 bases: TGTGCCAGCAGCTTAGGATTCGACGGAGACAATGAGCAGTTCTTC.

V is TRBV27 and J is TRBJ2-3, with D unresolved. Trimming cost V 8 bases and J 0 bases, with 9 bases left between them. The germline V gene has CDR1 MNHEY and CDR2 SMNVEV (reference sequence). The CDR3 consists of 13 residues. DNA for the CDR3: TGTGCCAGCGCCACTCTTAGCACAGATACGCAGTATTTT. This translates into CASATLSTDTQYF.

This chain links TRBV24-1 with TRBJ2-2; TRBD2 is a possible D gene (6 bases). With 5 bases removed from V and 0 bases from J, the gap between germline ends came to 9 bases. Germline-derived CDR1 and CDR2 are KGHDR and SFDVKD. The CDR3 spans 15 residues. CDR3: CATSGRTTNTGELFF. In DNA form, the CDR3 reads TGTGCCACCAGTGGAAGGACTACGAACACCGGGGAGCTGTTTTTT.

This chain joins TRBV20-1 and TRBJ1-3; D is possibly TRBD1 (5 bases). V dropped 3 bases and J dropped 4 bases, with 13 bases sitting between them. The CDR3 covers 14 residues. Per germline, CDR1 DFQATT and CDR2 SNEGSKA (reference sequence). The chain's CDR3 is CSASLVGLGNTIYF. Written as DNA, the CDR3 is TGCAGTGCTAGTTTAGTGGGGCTCGGAAACACCATATATTTT.

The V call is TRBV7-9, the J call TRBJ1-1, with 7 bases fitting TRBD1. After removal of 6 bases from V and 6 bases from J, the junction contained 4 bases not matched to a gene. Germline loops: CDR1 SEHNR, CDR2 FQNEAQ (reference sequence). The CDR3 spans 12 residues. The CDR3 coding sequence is TGTGCCAGCAGACTGACAGGGTCTGAAGCTTTCTTT. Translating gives CASRLTGSEAFF.

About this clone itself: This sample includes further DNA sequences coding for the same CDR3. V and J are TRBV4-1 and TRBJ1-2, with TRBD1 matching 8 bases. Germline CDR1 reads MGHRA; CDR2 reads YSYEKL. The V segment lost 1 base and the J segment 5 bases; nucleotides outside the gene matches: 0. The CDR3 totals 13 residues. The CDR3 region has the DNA TGCGCCAGCAGCCAAGGACAGGGGTATGGCTACACCTTC. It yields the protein CASSQGQGYGYTF.

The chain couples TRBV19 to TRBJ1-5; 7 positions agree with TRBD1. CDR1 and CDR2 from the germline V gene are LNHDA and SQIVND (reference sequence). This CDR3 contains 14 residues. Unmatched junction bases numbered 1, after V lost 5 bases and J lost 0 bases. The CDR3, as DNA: TGTGCCAGTAGTGGGACAGTTAGCAATCAGCCCCAGCATTTT. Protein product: CASSGTVSNQPQHF.

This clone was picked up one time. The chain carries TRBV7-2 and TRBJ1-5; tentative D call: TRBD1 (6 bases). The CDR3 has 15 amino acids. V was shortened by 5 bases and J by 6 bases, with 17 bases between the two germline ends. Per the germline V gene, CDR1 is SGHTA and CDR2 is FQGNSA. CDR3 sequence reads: CASSPSVGGVQPQHF. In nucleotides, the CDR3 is TGTGCCAGCAGCCCATCAGTAGGGGGAGTTCAGCCCCAGCATTTT.